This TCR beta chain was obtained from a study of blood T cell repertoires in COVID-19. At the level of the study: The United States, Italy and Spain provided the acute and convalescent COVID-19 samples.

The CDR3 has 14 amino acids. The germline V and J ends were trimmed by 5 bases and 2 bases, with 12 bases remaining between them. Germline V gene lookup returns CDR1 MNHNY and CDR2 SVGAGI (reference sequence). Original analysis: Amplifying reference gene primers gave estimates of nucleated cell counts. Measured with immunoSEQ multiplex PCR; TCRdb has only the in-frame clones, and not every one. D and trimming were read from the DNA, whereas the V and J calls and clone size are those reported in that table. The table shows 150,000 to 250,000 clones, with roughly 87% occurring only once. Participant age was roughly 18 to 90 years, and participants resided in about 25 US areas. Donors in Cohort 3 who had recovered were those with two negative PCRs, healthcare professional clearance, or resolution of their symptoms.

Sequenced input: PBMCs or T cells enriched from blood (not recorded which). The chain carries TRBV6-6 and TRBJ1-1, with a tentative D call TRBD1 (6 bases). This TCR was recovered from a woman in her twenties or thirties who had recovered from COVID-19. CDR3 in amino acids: CASSLRQANTEAFF. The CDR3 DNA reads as TGTGCCAGCAGTCTTAGACAGGCCAACACTGAAGCTTTCTTT.